Included here is one T cell receptor (beta chain) sequence, with context. Germline V gene data show CDR1 as SEHNR and CDR2 as FQNEAQ (reference sequence). Germline trimming cut 4 bases from V and 7 bases from J; bases unmatched to any gene: 8. The length of the CDR3 is 15 residues. This sample was taken from a study of blood T cell repertoires in COVID-19. The repertoire was sequenced with immunoSEQ multiplex PCR; TCRdb's copy has only in-frame clones and lacks some. The sample carries about 240,000 clones, about four fifths recorded once. The chain recombines TRBV7-9 with TRBJ1-4; TRBD1 agrees at 8 bases. The sequence was collected from a man aged 30 to 39 who had recovered from COVID-19. The sequenced material came from peripheral blood. CDR3 in DNA: TGTGCCAGCAGCTCCCTCGGACAGGGTCGTGAAAAACTGTTTTTT. It yields the protein CASSSLGQGREKLFF.